This T cell receptor beta chain emerged from a study of blood T cell repertoires in COVID-19. Background on the study: Italy, Spain and the United States were the sources of the convalescent and acute COVID-19 samples. From T cells, B-cell-depleted T cells, or PBMCs came the material, which was cDNA or gDNA.

The trim removed 5 bases at V and 4 bases at J, leaving 5 bases unmatched. The CDR3 runs 14 residues. Germline CDR1 reads MNHEY; CDR2 reads SMNVEV (reference sequence). Original processing notes: Counts of nucleated cells, estimated from reference gene primer amplification, were obtained. Clones were read by immunoSEQ multiplex PCR, and TCRdb kept only the in-frame ones, dropping some. The V and J calls and the clone size are those of that table, but D and trimming were determined from the DNA. The table lists some 45,000 clones, around 80% of them singletons, with roughly 19% in the top ten. The gene calls are TRBV27 and TRBJ2-1; 7 positions match TRBD1. The sample was peripheral blood. This clonotype was sampled from a man aged 70 or older with acute or convalescent COVID-19. CDR3 protein: CASSLGTVYNEQFF. The CDR3 DNA follows: TGTGCCAGCAGTCTGGGGACAGTGTACAATGAGCAGTTCTTC.